This TCR beta chain was observed in a study of beta chain features in type 1 diabetes listed by TCRdb under 2018. For context, the study as a whole: Mean age, gender distribution, total cell number and subset yield were not different between patients and healthy donors. The study compared the TCRB repertoires of sorted circulating CD4+ T cell subsets in recently diagnosed type 1 diabetes patients with those in matched healthy donors. Regulatory and stem cell-like memory subsets were obtained from only 8 patients and roughly 8 healthy donors, while naive and central memory subsets were obtained from all 28 donors. A total of roughly 100 million sorted cells were examined across all samples, and the number of cells per subset was strongly correlated with RNA yield.

Concerning this clone itself: The target of this receptor is not known. Base qualities are not at hand, and no much larger clone is one base apart.

Each donor gave one peripheral blood draw, averaging approximately 0.11 L, which was collected into heparinised tubes. A BD FACSAria II and a panel including CD45RO, CCR7, CD25, CD127, CD95 and CD27 were used to sort naive, central memory, regulatory and stem cell-like memory CD4+ T cells. All sorted populations exceeded 95% purity. PBMCs were isolated right away by Lymphoprep density gradient centrifugation and were stained directly, without culture. Samples were stained and sorted in pairs, with one healthy donor and one patient per experiment, so that batch effects were minimized. What the study reported, not specific to this receptor: Type 1 diabetes patients showed a moderate but significant shortening of TCRB CDR3 length in all four CD4+ subsets. PCR may preferentially amplify shorter templates, but because patient and control samples were amplified and corrected together, any resulting skew would affect both groups equally. Sequencing cDNA rather than genomic DNA could over-represent highly expressing activated cells, although activation and CD3 levels did not differ between groups. The naive, central memory and regulatory TCRB repertoires appeared to resemble one another more closely among patients than among healthy donors. At VDJ recombination sites, patients with type 1 diabetes made fewer insertions and deleted more nucleotides, a pattern implying thymic rearrangement abnormalities. HLA sub-analyses involved small numbers of individuals, so any influence of HLA type on TCRB rearrangement remained unresolved.

The entire amount of isolated RNA was reverse transcribed using the High Capacity cDNA Reverse Transcription Kit, so the sequenced TCRB transcripts were expressed ones. Deep immunoSEQ sequencing was applied to naive, central memory and regulatory T cell samples, giving an average of roughly 3.5 million total reads per sample. After sorted cells were lysed in RLT buffer, RNA was extracted with DNase-treated RNeasy Micro or Mini kits, with the choice depending on cell number. To prevent cross-contamination, every cell subset was processed on its own, while patient and healthy donor samples were processed together. TCRB sequences were amplified from cDNA with the immunoSEQ multiplex PCR, producing 87-bp fragments spanning the CDR3 region. Amplicons were sequenced on the Illumina HiSeq platform. The paper's processing steps were these. Synthetic template baselines were used to correct PCR bias computationally, reads within Hamming distance 2 were collapsed together, and singletons that could not be merged were discarded. By aligning reads against IMGT, V, D and J genes, CDR3 length, and insertions or deletions at six rearrangement sites were assigned. Within each subset, clonotype counts were normalized to sorted cell number, and only after that were true diversity and Gini coefficients computed with the tcR R package. The overlap coefficient, calculated on TCRB nucleotide sequences, was used to quantify repertoire sharing. This immuneACCESS table, as held by TCRdb, lists in-frame sequences with V and J called but not all clones. Of the missing ones, under half trace to an unresolved V gene in checked studies; the others have no known cause. V and J calls and clone size come straight from that table; D and trimming were deduced from the DNA. Recorded for this sample are 130,000 or so clones; around a tenth of them occurred a single time. The ten largest clones represent around 0.65% of the sample.

What was sequenced was central memory CD4+ T cells from blood. The TCR originated in a woman in her 40s in good health.

The sequence in DNA is TGTGCCAGCAGCTTAGCCCCCGCAGGGGGGAACACCGGGGAGCTGTTTTTT. Its translation reads: CASSLAPAGGNTGELFF. Here the chain combines TRBV7-2 and TRBJ2-2, with 7 middle bases fitting TRBD1. Taken from cysteine to phenylalanine, the CDR3 has 17 residues. Only the CDR3 region is kept as DNA, spanning 51 bases read in frame from base 1. CDR1 and CDR2 are read off the germline V gene as SGHTA and FQGNSA. Germline trimming amounts to 0 bases on V and 1 base on J, with 5 as the count of junction bases outside the gene matches.